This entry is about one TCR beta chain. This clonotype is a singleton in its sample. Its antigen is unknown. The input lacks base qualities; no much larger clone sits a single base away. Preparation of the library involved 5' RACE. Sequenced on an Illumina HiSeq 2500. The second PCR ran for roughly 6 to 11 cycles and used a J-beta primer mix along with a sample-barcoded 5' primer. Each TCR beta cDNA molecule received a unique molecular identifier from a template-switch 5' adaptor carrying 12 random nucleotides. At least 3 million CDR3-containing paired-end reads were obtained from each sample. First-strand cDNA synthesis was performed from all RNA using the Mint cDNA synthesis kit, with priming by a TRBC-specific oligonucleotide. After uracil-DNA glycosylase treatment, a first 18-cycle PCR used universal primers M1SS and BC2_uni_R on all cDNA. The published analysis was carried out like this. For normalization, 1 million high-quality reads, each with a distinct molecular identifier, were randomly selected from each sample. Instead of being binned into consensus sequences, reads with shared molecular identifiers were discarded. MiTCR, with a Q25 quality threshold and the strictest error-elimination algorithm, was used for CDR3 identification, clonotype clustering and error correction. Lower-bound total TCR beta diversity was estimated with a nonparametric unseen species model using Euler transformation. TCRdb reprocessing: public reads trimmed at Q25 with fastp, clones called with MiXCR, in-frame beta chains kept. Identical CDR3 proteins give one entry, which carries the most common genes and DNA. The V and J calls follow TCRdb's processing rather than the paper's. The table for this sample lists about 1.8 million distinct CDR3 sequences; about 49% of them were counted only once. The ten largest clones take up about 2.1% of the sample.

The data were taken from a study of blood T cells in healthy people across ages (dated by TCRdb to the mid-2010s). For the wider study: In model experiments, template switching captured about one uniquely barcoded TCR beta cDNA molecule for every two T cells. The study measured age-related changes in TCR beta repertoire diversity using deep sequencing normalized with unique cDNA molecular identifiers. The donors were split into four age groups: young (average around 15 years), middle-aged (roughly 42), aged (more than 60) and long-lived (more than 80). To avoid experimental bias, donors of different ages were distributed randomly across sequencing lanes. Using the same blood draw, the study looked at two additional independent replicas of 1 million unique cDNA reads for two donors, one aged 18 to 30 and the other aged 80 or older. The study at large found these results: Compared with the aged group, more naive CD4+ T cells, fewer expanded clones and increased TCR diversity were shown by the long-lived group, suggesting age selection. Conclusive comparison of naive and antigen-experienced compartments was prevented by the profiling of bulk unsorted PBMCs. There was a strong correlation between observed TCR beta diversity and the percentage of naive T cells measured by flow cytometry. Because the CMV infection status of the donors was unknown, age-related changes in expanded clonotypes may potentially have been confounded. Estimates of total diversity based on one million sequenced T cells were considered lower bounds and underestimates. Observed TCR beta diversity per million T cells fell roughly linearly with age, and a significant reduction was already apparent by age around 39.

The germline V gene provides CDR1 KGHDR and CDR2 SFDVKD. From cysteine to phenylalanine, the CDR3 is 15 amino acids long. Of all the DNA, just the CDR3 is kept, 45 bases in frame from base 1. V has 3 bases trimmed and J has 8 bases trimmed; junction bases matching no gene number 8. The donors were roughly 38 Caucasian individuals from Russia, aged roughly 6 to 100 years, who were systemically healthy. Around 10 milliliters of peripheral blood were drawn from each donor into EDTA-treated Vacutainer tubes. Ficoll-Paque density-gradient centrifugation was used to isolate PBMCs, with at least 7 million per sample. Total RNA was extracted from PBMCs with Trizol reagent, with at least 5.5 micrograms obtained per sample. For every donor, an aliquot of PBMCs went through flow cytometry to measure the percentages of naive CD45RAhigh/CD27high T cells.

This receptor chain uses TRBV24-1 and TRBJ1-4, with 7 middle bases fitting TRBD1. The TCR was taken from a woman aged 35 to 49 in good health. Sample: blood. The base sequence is TGTGCCACCAGTGATACAGGGGACGCGGGAGAAAAACTGTTTTTT. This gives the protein CATSDTGDAGEKLFF.